This T cell receptor beta chain is from a study of T cell changes during pregnancy in multiple sclerosis. The CDR3 is 14 amino acids. The V gene's germline CDR1 is SGHDN and CDR2 FVKESK. V lost 3 bases to trimming and J lost 5 bases, with 13 bases between them. Method: immunoSEQ multiplex PCR; TCRdb's copy keeps in-frame clones and lacks some. The sample has over 70,000 clones; roughly 93% are singletons. This clone occurred a few times. The chain is built from TRBV14 and TRBJ1-1; unclear D gene. The starting material was peripheral blood, obtained in the first trimester of pregnancy. The sequence derives from a female donor with multiple sclerosis, enrolled in a pregnancy study. CDR3 protein: CASSHRQVRTEAFF. The CDR3 region has the DNA TGTGCCAGCAGCCATAGGCAGGTGAGAACTGAAGCTTTCTTT.